This entry lists 18 T cell receptor beta chains sequenced from one sample in a study of shared clonotypes between healthy human individuals (dated by TCRdb to 2020 to 2022). Preparation of the library involved the immunoSEQ multiplex PCR assay. As stored in TCRdb, this immuneACCESS dataset retains in-frame rearrangements with V and J assigned. A fraction of the clones does not appear; measured against another copy, unresolved V genes explain less than half of the discrepancy, and the remainder lacks a known reason. A total of around 1.1 million clones appear in this sample, 60% to 80% of them only once. The top ten hold 0.7% to 0.95% of the sample. The sample taken for sequencing was memory CD4+ T cells from PBMCs. The meaning of the sample's cell subset or site label: CD45RA-negative fraction. The receptors come from a man in his late teens or twenties in good health. Some clones in this sample may be carry-over from other donors' samples.

The chain has TRBV28 and TRBJ1-6; possibly TRBD1 for D (5 bases). CDR1 is MDHEN, CDR2 SYDVKM, per germline. V was shortened by 7 bases and J by 9 bases, with 19 bases between the two germline ends. CDR3 length: 15 amino acids. The CDR3 region is CASNGGNGLFSPLHF. CDR3 bases: TGTGCCAGCAACGGGGGAAACGGGCTATTTTCACCCCTCCACTTT.

This clone was counted a few times. The genes are TRBV5-4 and TRBJ2-1, with a tentative D call TRBD2 (6 bases). V lost 5 bases, J lost 1 base, and 13 bases lay in between. The CDR3 runs 15 residues. Per germline, CDR1 SGHNT and CDR2 YYREEE (reference sequence). In nucleotides, the CDR3 is TGTGCCAGCAGGGGAGGCCAGGGATCCTACAATGAGCAGTTCTTC. Amino acid sequence: CASRGGQGSYNEQFF. Based on the CDR3 plus reference TRBV5-4 and TRBJ2-1, the full variable domain is ETGVTQSPTHLIKTRGQQVTLRCSSQSGHNTVSWYQQALGQGPQFIFQYYREEENGRGNFPPRFSGLQFPNYSSELNVNALELDDSALYLCASRGGQGSYNEQFFGPGTRLTVL.

V gene TRBV11-2 combines with J gene TRBJ1-4; D unclear. The CDR3 is 17 amino acids. V was clipped by 0 bases and J by 4 bases, with 15 bases between them. Germline V gives CDR1 SGHAT, CDR2 FQNNGV. In DNA form, the CDR3 reads TGTGCCAGCAGCTTAGACCCCGAGAGGGTGATTAATGAAAAACTGTTTTTT. Residues: CASSLDPERVINEKLFF.

The DNA for the CDR3 is TGCAGCGTGACCGGGACAGGGGGCGGGAGTTCCTACAATGAGCAGTTCTTC. It yields the protein CSVTGTGGGSSYNEQFF. J is TRBJ2-1 and V is TRBV29-1; 12 bases are shared with TRBD1. CDR3 length equals 17 residues. Germline-derived CDR1 and CDR2 are SQVTM and ANQGSEA. V trimming: 6 bases; J trimming: 1 base; junction bases outside the gene matches: 10.

The chain links TRBV30 to TRBJ2-1; 9 bases are shared with TRBD2. Germline CDR1 and CDR2: GTSNPN and SVGIG (reference sequence). The CDR3 length is 16 residues. The ends lost 7 bases at V and 9 bases at J; junction bases unmatched: 19. CDR3 DNA: TGTGCCTATATGAAAAAAGGTAGCGGGGGAATCCCTGAGCAGTTCTTC. Encoded protein: CAYMKKGSGGIPEQFF.

The chain employs TRBV18 and TRBJ2-7, with 9 bases identical to TRBD2. V dropped 5 bases and J dropped 6; count of bases not matched to a gene: 5. The CDR3 length is 13 residues. Per germline, CDR1 KGHSH and CDR2 LQKENI. This chain's CDR3 is CASSVAGDGEQYF. The CDR3 coding sequence is TGTGCCAGCTCAGTAGCGGGAGATGGCGAGCAGTACTTC.

The gene calls are TRBV7-8 and TRBJ1-3, with D possibly being TRBD1 (5 bases). The CDR3 extends over 18 amino acids. CDR1 and CDR2 (germline): SGHVS, FQNEAQ. With 5 bases removed from V and 1 base from J, the gap between germline ends came to 21 bases. The DNA for the CDR3 is TGTGCCAGCAGCCCCGGGGCGGGGGTAATGCTGTCTGGAAACACCATATATTTT. Translating gives CASSPGAGVMLSGNTIYF.

J is TRBJ2-2 and V is TRBV14; possible D gene TRBD1, 5 bases. The CDR3 has 21 amino acids. Germline CDR1 and CDR2: SGHDN and FVKESK. Trimming stripped 4 bases from V and 1 base from J, with 28 bases between. CDR3 sequence: CASSRQFKVFGLVGNTGELFF. The CDR3 region has the DNA TGTGCCAGCAGCCGACAGTTCAAAGTTTTTGGGCTTGTAGGGAACACCGGGGAGCTGTTTTTT.

This chain connects TRBV5-1 to TRBJ2-7; 11 nucleotides line up with TRBD1. V trimming: 4 bases; J trimming: 2 bases; junction bases outside the gene matches: 5. Germline V CDR1 and CDR2: SGHRS, YFSETQ. The CDR3 length is 15 residues. CDR3 nucleotides: TGCGCCAGCAGCACTTGGACAGGGGGCCCCTACGAGCAGTACTTC. Amino acid sequence: CASSTWTGGPYEQYF.

The rearrangement joins TRBV9 to TRBJ2-7; D may be TRBD2 (6 bases). Trimming pared 0 bases from V and 2 bases from J, leaving 12 bases between. In germline, CDR1 is SGDLS, CDR2 YYNGEE. The CDR3 is made up of 15 amino acids. CDR3 amino acids: CASSVGSSGPYEQYF. The CDR3 DNA reads TGTGCCAGCAGCGTAGGTAGTAGCGGACCCTACGAGCAGTACTTC.

The chain links TRBV2 to TRBJ2-1, with no clear D. This CDR3 has 14 residues. V lost 6 bases, J lost 5 bases, and 14 bases lay in between. The germline gives CDR1 SNHLY, CDR2 FYNNEI. The CDR3 is CASSDKEFDNEQFF. DNA of the CDR3: TGTGCCAGCAGCGACAAAGAGTTCGACAATGAGCAGTTCTTC.

The chain uses TRBV2 and TRBJ2-7; D call uncertain. Germline CDR1 is SNHLY and CDR2 is FYNNEI. Trimming took 6 bases from V and 10 from J, leaving 16 bases between them. This CDR3 spans 12 amino acids. The DNA of the CDR3 is TGTGCCAGCAGCTTCGCCGGGCCCTCCCAGTACTTC. Its translation: CASSFAGPSQYF.

V usage is TRBV28 and J usage is TRBJ1-2; TRBD1 matches 11 bases. CDR3 size: 15 residues. The germline CDR1 and CDR2 sequences are MDHEN and SYDVKM. V lost 4 bases to trimming and J lost 7 bases; unmatched junction nucleotides: 8. CDR3 coding DNA: TGTGCCAGCAGTTCGAACCGGGACAGGGGGTCTGGCTACACCTTC. Protein: CASSSNRDRGSGYTF.

On this clone: A much larger clone differs from this one at a single base, so this may be a read error. The chain recombines TRBV18 with TRBJ1-1; D perhaps matches TRBD1 (6 bases). The length of the CDR3 is 13 residues. Germline CDR1 reads KGHSH; CDR2 reads LQKENI. Between the trimmed V and J ends, which lost 5 bases and 1 base, there was a span of 8 bases. CDR3 sequence reads: CASSAQGNTEAFF. As DNA, the CDR3 is TGTGCCAGCTCAGCACAGGGGAACACTGAAGCTTTCTTT.

This clone was picked up a small number of times. This sample includes further DNA sequences coding for the same CDR3. The rearrangement joins TRBV6-8 to TRBJ2-7; 12 nucleotides align to TRBD2. The CDR3 consists of 14 residues. Germline-derived CDR1 and CDR2 are MNHGY and SAAAGT. The V segment lost 4 bases and the J segment 3 bases; nucleotides outside the gene matches: 1. The CDR3 region is CASSWTSGNYEQYF. DNA for the CDR3: TGTGCCAGCAGTTGGACTAGCGGGAACTACGAGCAGTACTTC.

This chain connects TRBV6-6 to TRBJ2-7; D remains unclear. The CDR3 spans 13 residues. V lost 3 bases to trimming and J lost 1 base, with 7 bases between them. Germline CDR1 and CDR2: MNHNY and SVGAGI (reference sequence). CDR3 sequence (DNA): TGTGCCAGCAGTTATGGAATATCCTACGAGCAGTACTTC. This translates into CASSYGISYEQYF.

The chain is built from TRBV28 and TRBJ1-4, with no clear D. Germline CDR1 reads MDHEN; CDR2 reads SYDVKM. Trimming left V 7 bases short and J 6 bases short, with 12 bases between. The CDR3 totals 13 residues. CDR3 coding DNA: TGTGCCAGCACCGGAGGGTATGATGAAAAACTGTTTTTT. This gives the protein CASTGGYDEKLFF.

The chain uses TRBV5-1 and TRBJ1-5; 7 bases fit TRBD1. The CDR3 covers 15 residues. Germline CDR1 and CDR2: SGHRS and YFSETQ. The J segment lost 2 bases and the V segment lost 4 bases, leaving 6 bases of the junction unmatched. This CDR3 is CASSPTGIGNQPQHF. DNA for the CDR3: TGCGCCAGCAGCCCGACAGGGATCGGCAATCAGCCCCAGCATTTT.